Detailed here is one TCR beta chain. What antigen it recognizes has not been identified. Nothing much larger sits one base from this clone, and base qualities are not available. The CDR3, cysteine through phenylalanine, is 16 amino acids long. Kept here is only the CDR3 DNA, which spans 48 bases and is read in frame from base 1. CDR1 and CDR2 were assigned from the germline V gene (reference sequence) as MNHEY and SMNVEV. Deletion took 6 bases off V and 4 bases off J, with a span of 21 bases between the germline ends. The entry originates in a study of blood T cells in healthy people across ages (dated by TCRdb to 2013 to 2016). A note on the overall study: In model experiments, template switching captured roughly one uniquely barcoded TCR beta cDNA molecule for every two T cells. To track age-related changes in TCR beta repertoire diversity, the study relied on deep sequencing normalized with unique cDNA molecular identifiers. Donors were grouped into four age groups: young (average about 15 years), middle-aged (39), aged (62) and long-lived (around 80). To avoid experimental bias, donors of different ages were spread randomly across the sequencing lanes. Using the same blood draw, the study looked at two additional independent replicas of 1 million unique cDNA reads for two donors, one aged 18 to 29 and the other aged 80 or older. Broader findings and caveats from the paper: Since profiling was done on bulk unsorted PBMCs, naive and antigen-experienced compartments could not be conclusively compared. Observed TCR beta diversity per million T cells fell roughly linearly with age, and a significant reduction was already apparent by age around 40. Compared with the aged group, the long-lived group had more naive CD4+ T cells, fewer expanded clones and increased TCR diversity, a pattern suggesting age selection. There was a strong correlation between observed TCR beta diversity and the percentage of naive T cells measured by flow cytometry. Because donor CMV infection status was unknown, age-related changes in expanded clonotypes were potentially confounded. Estimates of total diversity based on one million sequenced T cells were regarded as lower bounds and as underestimates.

The approximately 41 donors, aged about 6 to 90 years, were systemically healthy Caucasian individuals from Russia. Each donor gave 8 to 10 milliliters of peripheral blood, collected into EDTA-treated Vacutainer tubes. Ficoll-Paque density-gradient centrifugation was used to isolate PBMCs, with at least 7 million per sample. Total RNA, at least 6 micrograms per sample, was extracted from PBMCs with Trizol reagent. Naive CD45RAhigh/CD27high T cell percentages were measured by flow cytometry on a PBMC aliquot from every donor. Library construction relied on 5' RACE. Sequencing was carried out with an Illumina HiSeq 2500. A second PCR of 7 to 11 cycles was performed with a sample-barcoded 5' primer and a J-beta primer mix. Each TCR beta cDNA molecule received a unique molecular identifier from a template-switch 5' adaptor carrying 12 random nucleotides. Each sample yielded at least 3 million CDR3-containing paired-end reads. The Mint cDNA synthesis kit, primed by a TRBC-specific oligonucleotide, was used to synthesize first-strand cDNA from all RNA. All cDNA was treated with uracil-DNA glycosylase and then went through a first 18-cycle PCR with the universal primers M1SS and BC2_uni_R. In the paper's pipeline: For normalization, 1 million high-quality reads were randomly selected from each sample, with every read carrying a distinct molecular identifier. Reads sharing molecular identifiers were discarded rather than binned into consensus sequences. MiTCR, with a Q25 quality threshold and the strictest error-elimination algorithm, was used for CDR3 identification, clonotype clustering and error correction. A nonparametric unseen species model using Euler transformation provided a lower-bound estimate of total TCR beta diversity. TCRdb trimmed public reads at Q25 via fastp, called clones via MiXCR and kept in-frame beta chains. Rows with one shared CDR3 protein collapse into an entry with the most common genes and DNA. What appears here as the V and J calls and clone size reflects TCRdb's work, not the paper's. The sample table holds about 1.6 million distinct CDR3 sequences, of which roughly 32% were seen once. The top ten hold 11% of the sample.

The sequence came from a woman aged 30 to 39 in good health. Sequencing used blood. The rearrangement combines TRBV27 with TRBJ1-2, with TRBD1 tentatively as D gene (6 bases match). The CDR3 in this case is CASSQTGNLGFYGYTF. The DNA sequence is given as TGTGCCAGCAGCCAAACAGGGAACCTCGGCTTCTATGGCTACACCTTC.